This T cell receptor beta chain was retrieved from a study of CD8+CD57+ T cells in acquired aplastic anemia. Across the study: The sorted CD4+ and CD8+ cells yielded an average around 3 ug of DNA. Healthy CD8+ samples averaged around 12 million reads.

Study-level results: Between the patient and control groups, CD8+ Simpson's diversity did not differ significantly. Overlap between patients and controls comprised just under 30 CD8+ CDR3 sequences.

In the case of this clonotype: The antigen remains undetermined. The conserved phenylalanine or tryptophan is not found at the CDR3 terminus, so this likely reflects a read error.

Genomic DNA served as template for TCR beta VDJ and CDR3 profiling. In TCRdb, the reads were re-called with MiXCR into one record per CDR3 protein. The repertoire holds some 64,000 distinct CDR3 sequences, with about 56% as singletons. The CDR3 is made up of 14 amino acids. Deletions cut 4 bases from V and 4 bases from J, with 13 bases between. Sequencing input: sorted CD4+, CD8+, or CD8+CD57+ T cells (not recorded which) from PBMCs. The V gene is TRBV12-3 or TRBV12-4, the J gene TRBJ2-5, with D maybe TRBD2 (6 bases). This clonotype was sampled from a human donor in good health, serving as a control. CDR3 in DNA: TGTGCCAGCAGTTCAGCGGGTGGACGAGAGACCCAGTACCTC. It yields the protein CASSSAGGRETQYL.